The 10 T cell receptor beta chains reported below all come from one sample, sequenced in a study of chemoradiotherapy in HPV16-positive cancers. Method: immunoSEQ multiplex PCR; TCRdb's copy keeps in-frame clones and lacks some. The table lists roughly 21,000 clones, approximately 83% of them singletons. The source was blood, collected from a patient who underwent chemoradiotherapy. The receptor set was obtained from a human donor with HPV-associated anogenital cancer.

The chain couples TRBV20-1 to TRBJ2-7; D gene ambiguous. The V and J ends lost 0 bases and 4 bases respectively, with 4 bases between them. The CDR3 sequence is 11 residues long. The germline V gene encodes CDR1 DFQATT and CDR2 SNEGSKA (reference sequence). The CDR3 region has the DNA TGCAGTGCTAGAGAGGGATACGAGCAGTACTTC. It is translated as CSAREGYEQYF.

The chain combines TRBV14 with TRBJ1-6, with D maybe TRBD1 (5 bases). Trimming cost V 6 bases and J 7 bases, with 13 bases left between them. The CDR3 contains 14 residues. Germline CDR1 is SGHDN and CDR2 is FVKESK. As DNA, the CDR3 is TGTGCCAGCAGGGTCGGGGGTCAGAATTCACCCCTCCACTTT. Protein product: CASRVGGQNSPLHF.

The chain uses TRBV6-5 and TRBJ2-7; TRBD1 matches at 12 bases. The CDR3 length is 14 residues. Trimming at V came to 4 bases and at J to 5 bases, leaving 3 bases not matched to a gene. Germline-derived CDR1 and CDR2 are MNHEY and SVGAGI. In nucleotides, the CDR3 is TGTGCCAGCAGTTCGGGACAGGGGGCCAACGAGCAGTACTTC. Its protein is CASSSGQGANEQYF.

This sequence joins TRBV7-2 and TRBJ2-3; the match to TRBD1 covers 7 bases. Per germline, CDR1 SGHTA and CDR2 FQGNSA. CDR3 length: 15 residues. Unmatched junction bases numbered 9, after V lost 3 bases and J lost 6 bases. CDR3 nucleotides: TGTGCCAGCAGCTTTTCAGGGGGAGTTTTTGATACGCAGTATTTT. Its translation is CASSFSGGVFDTQYF.

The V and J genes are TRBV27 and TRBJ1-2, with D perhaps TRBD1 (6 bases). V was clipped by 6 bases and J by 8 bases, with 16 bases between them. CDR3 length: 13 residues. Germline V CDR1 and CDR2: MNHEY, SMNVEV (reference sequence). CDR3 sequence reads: CASSLNREGGYTF. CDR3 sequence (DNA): TGTGCCAGCAGCCTAAACAGGGAGGGCGGCTACACCTTC.

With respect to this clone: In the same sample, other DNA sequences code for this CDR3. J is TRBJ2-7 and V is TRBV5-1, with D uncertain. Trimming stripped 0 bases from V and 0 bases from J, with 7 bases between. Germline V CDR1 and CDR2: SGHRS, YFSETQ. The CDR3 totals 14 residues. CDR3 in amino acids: CASSLGSSSYEQYF. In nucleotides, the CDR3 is TGCGCCAGCAGCTTGGGGAGCAGCTCCTACGAGCAGTACTTC.

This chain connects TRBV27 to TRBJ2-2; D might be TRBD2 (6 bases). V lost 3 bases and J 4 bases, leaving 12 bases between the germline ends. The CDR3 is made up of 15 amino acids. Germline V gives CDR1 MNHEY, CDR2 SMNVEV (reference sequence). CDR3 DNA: TGTGCCAGCAGTTTCACGGCGGGGAGCACCGGGGAGCTGTTTTTT. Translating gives CASSFTAGSTGELFF.

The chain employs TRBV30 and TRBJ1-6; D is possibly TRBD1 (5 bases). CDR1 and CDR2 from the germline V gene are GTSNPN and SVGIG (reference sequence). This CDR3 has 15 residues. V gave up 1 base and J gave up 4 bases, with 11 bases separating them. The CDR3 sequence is CAWSEEGRYNSPLHF. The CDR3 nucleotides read TGTGCCTGGAGTGAGGAGGGACGGTATAATTCACCCCTCCACTTT.

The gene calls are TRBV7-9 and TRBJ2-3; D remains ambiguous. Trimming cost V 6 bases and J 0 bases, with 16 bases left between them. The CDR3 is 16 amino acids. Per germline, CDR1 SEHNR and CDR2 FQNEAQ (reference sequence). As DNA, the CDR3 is TGTGCCAGCAGGGCCTTGTCTAGGTCTAGCACAGATACGCAGTATTTT. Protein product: CASRALSRSSTDTQYF.

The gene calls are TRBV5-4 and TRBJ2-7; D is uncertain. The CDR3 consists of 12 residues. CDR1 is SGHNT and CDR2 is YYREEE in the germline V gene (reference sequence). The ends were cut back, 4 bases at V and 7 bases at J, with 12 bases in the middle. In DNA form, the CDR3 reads TGTGCCAGCAGCCACCCGACGAAGGAGCAGTACTTC. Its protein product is CASSHPTKEQYF. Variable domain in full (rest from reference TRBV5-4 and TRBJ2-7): ETGVTQSPTHLIKTRGQQVTLRCSSQSGHNTVSWYQQALGQGPQFIFQYYREEENGRGNFPPRFSGLQFPNYSSELNVNALELDDSALYLCASSHPTKEQYFGPGTRLTVT.